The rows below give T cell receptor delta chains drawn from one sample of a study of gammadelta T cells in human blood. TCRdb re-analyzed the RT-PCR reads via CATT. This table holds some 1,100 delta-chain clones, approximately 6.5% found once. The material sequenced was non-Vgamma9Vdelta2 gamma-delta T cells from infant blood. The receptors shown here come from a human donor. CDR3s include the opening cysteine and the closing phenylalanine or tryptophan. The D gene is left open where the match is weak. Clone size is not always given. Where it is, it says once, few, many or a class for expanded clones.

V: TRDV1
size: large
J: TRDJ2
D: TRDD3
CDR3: CALGERWGGYALLFF
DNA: TGTGCTCTTGGGGAACGGTGGGGGGGATACGCGTTACTCTTCTTT

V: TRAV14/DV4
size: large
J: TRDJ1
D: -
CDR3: CALRGLPTRTGGPYTDKLIF
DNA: TGTGCTCTGAGGGGCCTTCCTACGCGTACTGGGGGTCCGTACACCGATAAACTCATCTTT

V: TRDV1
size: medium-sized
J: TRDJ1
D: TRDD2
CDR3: CALGKGGSFLNDYRGNTDKLIF
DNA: TGTGCTCTTGGGAAAGGGGGGTCCTTCCTAAACGATTACCGGGGGAACACCGATAAACTCATCTTT

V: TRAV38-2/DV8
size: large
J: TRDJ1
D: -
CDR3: CAYRSAWTPFVLVDKLIF
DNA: TGTGCTTATAGGAGCGCGTGGACCCCTTTCGTACTGGTCGATAAACTCATCTTT

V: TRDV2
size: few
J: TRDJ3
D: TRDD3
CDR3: CACETGGPYSWDTRQMFF
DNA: TGTGCCTGTGAGACTGGGGGACCGTACTCCTGGGACACCCGACAGATGTTTTTC

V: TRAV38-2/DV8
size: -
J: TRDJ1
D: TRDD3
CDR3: CAGGSDPDKLIF
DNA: TGTGCTGGGGGATCTGATCCCGATAAACTCATCTTT

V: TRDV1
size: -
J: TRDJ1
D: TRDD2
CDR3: CALGERPSYEDEGTDKLIF
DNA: TGTGCTCTTGGGGAACGGCCTTCCTACGAGGATGAGGGGACCGATAAACTCATCTTT

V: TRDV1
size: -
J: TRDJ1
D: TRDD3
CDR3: CALGGFLAPGGDGLKLIF
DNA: TGTGCTCTTGGGGGGTTCCTCGCACCTGGGGGTGATGGTCTTAAACTCATCTTT

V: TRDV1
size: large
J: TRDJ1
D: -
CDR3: CALGELKVPTSLGDTDKLIF
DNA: TGTGCTCTTGGGGAACTCAAGGTTCCTACGTCGCTGGGGGACACCGATAAACTCATCTTT

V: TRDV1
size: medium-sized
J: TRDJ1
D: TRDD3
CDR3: CALGGDLPSLGDYTDKLIF
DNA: TGTGCTCTTGGGGGCGACCTTCCGTCTCTGGGGGATTACACCGATAAACTCATCTTT